A single sample is the source of the 26 T cell receptor beta chains below, sequenced in a study of CD8+CD57+ T cells in acquired aplastic anemia. Profiles of TCR beta VDJ and CDR3 were generated from a genomic DNA template. One entry per CDR3 protein results from TCRdb running MiXCR on the reads. The table shows some 180,000 distinct CDR3 sequences, with less than 50% occurring only once. CD8+CD57+ cell expansion, shown by flow cytometry, had occurred in the patients selected for sequencing. The sample consisted of sorted CD4+, CD8+, or CD8+CD57+ T cells (not recorded which) from PBMCs. All receptors come from a human donor with aplastic anemia.

A few counts support this clonotype. V gene TRBV28 combines with J gene TRBJ2-1; 7 nucleotides line up with TRBD2. The length of the CDR3 is 15 residues. Germline V gene lookup returns CDR1 MDHEN and CDR2 SYDVKM. V gave up 2 bases and J gave up 2 bases; unmatched junction bases: 3. The CDR3 nucleotides read TGTGCCAGCAGTTTAGGGGGGGGTACCTACAATGAGCAGTTCTTC. This sequence encodes CASSLGGGTYNEQFF.

The chain has TRBV20-1 and TRBJ1-2; D gene unclear. This CDR3 region has 10 residues. V was shortened by 4 bases and J by 4 bases, with 4 bases between the two germline ends. The germline V gene encodes CDR1 DFQATT and CDR2 SNEGSKA (reference sequence). The CDR3 loop reads CSATIYGYTF. The CDR3 DNA reads TGCAGTGCTACCATCTATGGCTACACCTTC.

The chain is built from TRBV10-1 and TRBJ1-1; 10 bases line up with TRBD1. Germline V CDR1 and CDR2: WNHNN, SYGVQD (reference sequence). The CDR3 length is 14 residues. With V trimmed by 4 bases and J by 4 bases, 3 bases remained unmatched. CDR3 nucleotide sequence: TGCGCCAGCAGTGTGAGGACAGGGGGCACTGAAGCTTTCTTT. Translation gives CASSVRTGGTEAFF.

DNA of the CDR3: TGCAGTGCTAGCTCGGCTAGCGGGAGAGGTGATACGCAGTATTTT. It is translated as CSASSASGRGDTQYF. The J gene is TRBJ2-3, the V gene TRBV20-1, with 10 positions matching TRBD2. Germline V gene sequence: CDR1 DFQATT, CDR2 SNEGSKA (reference sequence). Unmatched junction bases numbered 9, after V lost 3 bases and J lost 6 bases. The CDR3 has 15 amino acids.

V usage is TRBV2 and J usage is TRBJ2-3; D unresolved. Germline V lookup: CDR1 SNHLY, CDR2 FYNNEI. Trimming removed 6 bases from V and 0 bases from J, with 13 bases in between. CDR3 length: 15 residues. The CDR3 DNA follows: TGTGCCAGCAGCCCCGCCCCTACTAGCACAGATACGCAGTATTTT. This codes for CASSPAPTSTDTQYF.

The V gene is TRBV7-2, the J gene TRBJ2-5; TRBD2 is a possible D gene (5 bases). V lost 3 bases to trimming and J lost 4 bases, with 9 bases between them. The CDR3 contains 13 residues. In germline, CDR1 is SGHTA, CDR2 FQGNSA. The CDR3 here is CASSFGVVETQYF. As DNA, the CDR3 is TGTGCCAGCAGCTTCGGGGTGGTAGAGACCCAGTACTTC.

The J gene is TRBJ2-2, the V gene TRBV7-3; the D gene is possibly TRBD1 (6 bases). Germline values: CDR1 SGHTA, CDR2 FQGTGA. This CDR3 region has 15 residues. V lost 6 bases and J lost 2, with 13 bases in between. In DNA form, the CDR3 reads TGTGCCAGCAGACCCCAAGGGGGAAACACCGGGGAGCTGTTTTTT. Encoded protein: CASRPQGGNTGELFF.

The V call is TRBV5-4, the J call TRBJ2-3; 8 bases line up with TRBD1. With 0 bases clipped from V and 5 bases from J, the junction kept 5 bases outside the gene matches. The CDR3 runs to 15 residues. Germline assignment: CDR1 SGHNT and CDR2 YYREEE (reference sequence). DNA of the CDR3: TGTGCCAGCAGCTTGGCAGGGGGCCGGGGAGATACGCAGTATTTT. It translates to CASSLAGGRGDTQYF.

The V call is TRBV2, the J call TRBJ2-7; D not resolved. The CDR3 runs to 11 residues. Germline CDR1 and CDR2: SNHLY and FYNNEI. The V and J ends lost 11 bases and 8 bases respectively, with 16 bases between them. The CDR3 spells CAGEYSSQQYF. The CDR3 DNA follows: TGTGCCGGCGAGTACAGTTCTCAGCAGTACTTC.

Of note for this clonotype: The junction departs from the called germline gene at one end, perhaps through a read error. The chain has TRBV12-3 or TRBV12-4 and TRBJ1-6, with a weak D call TRBD1 (6 bases). This CDR3 region has 15 residues. CDR3 bases: TGTGCCAGCAGTCTAGCACAGGGCGTTCGGTCACCCCTCCACTTT. It encodes CASSLAQGVRSPLHF.

The chain joins TRBV14 to TRBJ2-7; D not certain. V dropped 1 base and J dropped 3 bases, with 10 bases sitting between them. The CDR3 has 14 residues. Germline assignment: CDR1 SGHDN and CDR2 FVKESK. The CDR3 protein is CASSQGSYSYEQYF. The CDR3 DNA sequence: TGTGCCAGCAGCCAAGGAAGTTACAGCTACGAGCAGTACTTC.

This clonotype is a singleton in its sample. One end of the junction does not line up with germline, which may come from a read error. The rearrangement uses TRBV20-1 and TRBJ2-5; the D gene is possibly TRBD1 (7 bases). Germline CDR1 reads DFQATT; CDR2 reads SNEGSKA (reference sequence). CDR3 length: 17 amino acids. CDR3 sequence (DNA): TGCAGTGCTAGAGATCAAGGGGGCGGGGCGACAATGGAGACCCAGTGCTTC. Translating it yields CSARDQGGGATMETQCF.

This clonotype was recorded many times. The chain is built from TRBV3-1 and TRBJ2-5; weak D call: TRBD1 (6 bases). The germline V and J ends were trimmed by 3 bases and 5 bases, with 13 bases remaining between them. The CDR3 totals 14 residues. CDR1 LGHDT and CDR2 YNNKEL come from the germline V gene (reference sequence). CDR3 sequence: CASSQGASWETQYF. The CDR3 DNA follows: TGTGCCAGCAGCCAGGGGGCCTCTTGGGAGACCCAGTACTTC.

Ten or more counts support this clonotype. This rearrangement joins TRBV5-1 to TRBJ2-7; TRBD2 aligns across 8 bases. The CDR3 is 13 residues long. Per germline, CDR1 SGHRS and CDR2 YFSETQ. V trimming: 7 bases; J trimming: 7 bases; junction bases outside the gene matches: 10. CDR3 nucleotide sequence: TGCGCCAGCGGGACGCGGGGGGAAAGGGAGCAGTACTTC. It codes for CASGTRGEREQYF.

The CDR3 nucleotides read TGCAGTGCTCTCGGACGGCCGTCGTTGGATACGCAGTATTTT. Its protein is CSALGRPSLDTQYF. The chain links TRBV20-1 to TRBJ2-3; unclear D gene. The CDR3 sequence is 14 residues long. The V end was cut by 5 bases, the J end by 6 bases, with 18 bases between. In germline, CDR1 is DFQATT, CDR2 SNEGSKA (reference sequence).

The V call is TRBV30, the J call TRBJ2-7; D is possibly TRBD1 (7 bases). Germline CDR1 and CDR2: GTSNPN and SVGIG (reference sequence). This CDR3 region has 17 residues. The germline V and J ends were trimmed by 0 bases and 2 bases, with 20 bases remaining between them. The CDR3 region has the DNA TGTGCCTGGAGTGTACCTCGGCAGGGGGGAGTCGCCTACGAGCAGTACTTC. Protein product: CAWSVPRQGGVAYEQYF.

The chain combines TRBV12-3 or TRBV12-4 with TRBJ2-1, with a weak D call TRBD1 (6 bases). CDR3 length equals 13 residues. V was clipped by 6 bases and J by 10 bases, with 16 bases between them. The CDR3 reads CASSRTGWREQFF. In DNA form, the CDR3 reads TGTGCCAGCAGCCGTACAGGGTGGAGAGAGCAGTTCTTC.

This clonotype was counted ten times or more. The V call is TRBV5-1, the J call TRBJ1-2; 10 bases line up with TRBD1. CDR1 and CDR2 (germline): SGHRS, YFSETQ. The V gene end was trimmed by 4 bases and the J gene end by 5 bases; junction bases not matched to a gene: 14. The CDR3 has 17 residues. CDR3 nucleotides: TGCGCCAGCAGCCCGGACCTACCCCGGGACAGGGGATATGGCTACACCTTC. Its protein is CASSPDLPRDRGYGYTF.

V gene TRBV24-1 combines with J gene TRBJ2-3; 8 bases fit TRBD2. CDR1 KGHDR and CDR2 SFDVKD come from the germline V gene. This CDR3 has 17 amino acids. V lost 7 bases to trimming and J lost 6 bases; unmatched junction nucleotides: 17. CDR3 sequence reads: CATRSGCGGGGLDTQYF. CDR3 nucleotides: TGTGCCACCAGGAGTGGATGTGGGGGCGGGGGGTTGGATACGCAGTATTTT.

This clonotype was recorded many times. The J gene is TRBJ2-1, the V gene TRBV12-3 or TRBV12-4; D call uncertain. The CDR3 runs 13 residues. Trimming took 5 bases from V and 5 from J, leaving 10 bases between them. CDR3 DNA sequence: TGTGCCAGCAGTACCGGGCGTGACAATGAGCAGTTCTTC. Translated: CASSTGRDNEQFF.

This clonotype came up once. The chain is built from TRBV25-1 and TRBJ2-1, with TRBD2 matching over 9 bases. The trim removed 5 bases at V and 7 bases at J, leaving 9 bases unmatched. Germline lookup yields CDR1 MGHDK and CDR2 SYGVNS. The CDR3 is 15 amino acids. The CDR3 coding sequence is TGTGCCAGCAGTCATGCGGGGGGGGGTACGAATGAGCAGTTCTTC. Translation: CASSHAGGGTNEQFF.

In DNA form, the CDR3 reads TGTGCCAGCAGTTTTTTAGGACAGGGAGCTAACTATGGCTACACCTTC. This gives the protein CASSFLGQGANYGYTF. This chain connects TRBV12-3 or TRBV12-4 to TRBJ1-2, with 8 bases aligning to TRBD1. V dropped 3 bases and J dropped 0; count of bases not matched to a gene: 6. The CDR3 spans 16 residues.

The rearrangement joins TRBV15 to TRBJ2-7; TRBD1 aligns across 10 bases. Looked up from germline, CDR1 is LNHNV and CDR2 is YYDKDF (reference sequence). V trimming: 4 bases; J trimming: 6 bases; junction bases outside the gene matches: 9. CDR3 size: 15 residues. Here the CDR3 reads CATSTTGTGDLEQYF. The CDR3 DNA reads as TGTGCCACCAGCACTACCGGGACAGGGGACCTCGAGCAGTACTTC.

The CDR3 protein is CSARDEQGIGNQPQHF. CDR3 in DNA: TGCAGTGCTAGAGACGAACAGGGGATAGGAAATCAGCCCCAGCATTTT. The chain is built from TRBV20-1 and TRBJ1-5; TRBD1 matches 7 bases. Trimming removed 0 bases from V and 4 bases from J; junction bases left unmatched: 9. The CDR3 has 16 amino acids. CDR1 DFQATT and CDR2 SNEGSKA come from the germline V gene (reference sequence).

V is TRBV7-2 and J is TRBJ1-2, with TRBD1 identical over 8 bases. With V trimmed by 1 base and J by 6 bases, 4 bases remained unmatched. Germline V gene data show CDR1 as SGHTA and CDR2 as FQGNSA. The CDR3 has 14 residues. DNA for the CDR3: TGTGCCAGCAGCTTAGTCGGACAGGGAGATGGCTACACCTTC. Translated, it gives CASSLVGQGDGYTF.

On this clonotype: At one of its ends the junction is not consistent with the germline gene, which may arise from a read error. The chain has TRBV10-3 and TRBJ1-2, with TRBD1 matching 11 bases. CDR1 ENHRY and CDR2 SYGVKD come from the germline V gene. This CDR3 is 14 amino acids long. The CDR3 region has the DNA TGTGCCAGCAGTTACTACGGGACAGGGGGTAGCTACACCTTC. It specifies CASSYYGTGGSYTF.